This record concerns one TCR beta chain sequence. No culture or expansion preceded analysis of these blood cells. This sample is drawn from a study of neoadjuvant anti-PD-1 for oral cavity cancer. Assay used: immunoSEQ multiplex PCR; TCRdb lists only in-frame clones, some missing. The sample gives around 60,000 clones, around four fifths of which show up once; 2% to 3% is in the top ten. CDR1 LNHDA and CDR2 SQIVND come from the germline V gene (reference sequence). The CDR3 is 15 amino acids. V was clipped by 5 bases and J by 1 base; unmatched bases: 6. The TCR sequence derives from a person between 40 and 79 years old with oral cavity squamous cell carcinoma. The rearrangement joins TRBV19 to TRBJ2-7; 9 nucleotides agree with TRBD1. The material was PBMCs, obtained before nivolumab (anti-PD-1) treatment. Written as DNA, the CDR3 is TGTGCCAGTAGTGGGGGACAGGGCACTTCCTACGAGCAGTACTTC. Encoded protein: CASSGGQGTSYEQYF.